Listed here is a single TCR beta chain. This CDR3 is 13 amino acids long. CDR1 is KGHSH and CDR2 is LQKENI in the germline V gene. Trimming shortened V by 5 bases and J by 5 bases, and 10 bases separated the two germline ends. This table comes from immunoSEQ multiplex PCR, and its TCRdb copy is limited to in-frame clones, with some not included. The sample holds 35,000 or so clones, approximately 84% seen once. This specimen belongs to a study of blood T cell repertoires in COVID-19. Turning to the study itself: The study drew acute and convalescent COVID-19 samples from the United States, Italy and Spain.

The TCR was taken from a man older than 75 with active or convalescent COVID-19. The sample taken for sequencing was peripheral blood. The chain links TRBV18 to TRBJ1-5; tentatively, D is TRBD1 (6 bases). DNA for the CDR3: TGTGCCAGCTCAACAGGGTTTGATCAGCCCCAGCATTTT. Protein sequence: CASSTGFDQPQHF.